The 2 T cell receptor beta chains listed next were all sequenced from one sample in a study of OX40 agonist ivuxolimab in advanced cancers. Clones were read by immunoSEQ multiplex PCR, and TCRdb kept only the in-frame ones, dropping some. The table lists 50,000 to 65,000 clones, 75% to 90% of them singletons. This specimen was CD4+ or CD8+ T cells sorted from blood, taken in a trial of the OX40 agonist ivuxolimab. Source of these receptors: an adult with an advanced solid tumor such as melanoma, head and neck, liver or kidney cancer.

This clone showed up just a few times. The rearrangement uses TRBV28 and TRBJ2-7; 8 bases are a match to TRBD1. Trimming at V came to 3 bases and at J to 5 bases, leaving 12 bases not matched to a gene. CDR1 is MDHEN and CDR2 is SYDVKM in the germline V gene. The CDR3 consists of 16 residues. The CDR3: CASSFQWTGRLHEQYF. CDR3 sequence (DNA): TGTGCCAGCAGTTTCCAATGGACAGGGAGGCTCCACGAGCAGTACTTC.

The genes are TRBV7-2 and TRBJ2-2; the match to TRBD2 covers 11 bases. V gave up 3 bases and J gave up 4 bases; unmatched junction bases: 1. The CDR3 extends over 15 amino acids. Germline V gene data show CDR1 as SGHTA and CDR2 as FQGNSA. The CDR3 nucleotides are TGTGCCAGCAGCTTTGGACTAGCGGGCACCGGGGAGCTGTTTTTT. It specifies CASSFGLAGTGELFF.